This T cell receptor beta chain is drawn from a study of blood T cells in healthy people across ages (dated by TCRdb to between 2014 and 2016). In terms of the full investigation: In model experiments, roughly one uniquely barcoded TCR beta cDNA molecule per two T cells was captured by template switching. Age-related changes in TCR beta repertoire diversity were measured in the study by deep sequencing normalized with unique cDNA molecular identifiers. Donors were grouped into four age groups: young (average roughly 17 years), middle-aged (39), aged (approximately 67) and long-lived (82). To avoid experimental bias, donors of different ages were spread randomly across the sequencing lanes. Two additional independent replicas of 1 million unique cDNA reads from the same blood draw were analyzed for two donors (one aged 18 to 30 and one aged 80 or older).

Notes on this clonotype: Its antigen is currently not known. At one end the junction does not follow the germline gene, possibly because of a read error.

The research as a whole found: Observed TCR beta diversity correlated strongly with the percentage of naive T cells measured by flow cytometry. Because the CMV infection status of the donors was unknown, age-related changes in expanded clonotypes may potentially have been confounded. As age increased, observed TCR beta diversity per million T cells dropped in a roughly linear way, and a significant reduction was already evident by age 40. Total diversity estimates from one million sequenced T cells were considered lower bounds and underestimates. Because profiling used bulk unsorted PBMCs, naive and antigen-experienced compartments could not be compared conclusively. The long-lived group showed more naive CD4+ T cells, fewer expanded clones and increased TCR diversity than the aged group, suggesting age selection.

The donors were 40 or so Caucasian individuals from Russia, aged roughly 6 to 100 years, who were systemically healthy. Each donor gave ten milliliters of peripheral blood, drawn into EDTA-treated Vacutainer tubes. Ficoll-Paque density-gradient centrifugation was used to isolate PBMCs, with at least 6.5 million per sample. Trizol reagent was used to extract total RNA from the PBMCs, yielding at least 5.5 micrograms per sample. For every donor, flow cytometry on a PBMC aliquot measured the percentage of naive CD45RAhigh/CD27high T cells. CDR1 SGHDT and CDR2 YYEEEE were looked up in the germline V gene. From its cysteine to its phenylalanine, the CDR3 spans 15 amino acids. Only CDR3 DNA remains: 45 bases, in frame from the first base. The library came from 5' RACE. A second PCR of about 6 to 11 cycles was performed with a sample-barcoded 5' primer and a J-beta primer mix. Each TCR beta cDNA molecule received a unique molecular identifier from a template-switch 5' adaptor carrying 12 random nucleotides. Each sample yielded at least 2.5 million CDR3-containing paired-end reads. First-strand cDNA was synthesized from all RNA with the Mint cDNA synthesis kit, primed by a TRBC-specific oligonucleotide. After uracil-DNA glycosylase treatment, a first 18-cycle PCR used universal primers M1SS and BC2_uni_R on all cDNA. The authors' pipeline ran thus. Each sample was normalized by randomly selecting 1 million high-quality reads, each carrying a distinct molecular identifier. Instead of being binned into consensus sequences, reads that shared molecular identifiers were thrown out. MiTCR, set to a Q25 quality threshold and the strictest error-elimination algorithm, was used for CDR3 identification, clonotype clustering and error correction. A nonparametric unseen species model with Euler transformation was used to estimate lower-bound total TCR beta diversity. Starting from the raw public reads, TCRdb applied fastp trimming at Q25, assembled clones with MiXCR and retained in-frame beta chains. When rows share a CDR3 protein, they turn into one entry using the most common DNA and genes. TCRdb, not the original authors, processed these V and J calls. Here the sample has some 1.8 million distinct CDR3 sequences; more than 35% occur a single time. Approximately 22% of the sample comes from the top ten.

Rearrangement joined TRBV5-6 to TRBJ2-7; the D gene may be TRBD1 or TRBD2, since each aligns over 5 bases. Specimen: blood. The origin of this receptor is a human donor in good health. The DNA sequence reads TGTGCCGGCAGCCCCGGGGCGTTCCGGGGAAACGAGCAGTACTTC. The resulting protein is CAGSPGAFRGNEQYF.